This T cell receptor (beta chain) was sequenced in a study of T-cell reconstitution after alpha-beta-depleted transplantation in children. The library targeted TCRbeta and was prepared with unique molecular identifiers. TCRdb re-called the PCR reads through MiXCR, storing one row per CDR3 protein. Here the sample spans 200,000 to 250,000 distinct CDR3 sequences, roughly 24% being singletons. Points on this clonotype: Its specificity is not known.

General observations from the study: It was reported that alpha-beta T cells came from several hundred expanded graft clones (about two months after transplant). Surviving recipient cells, namely T cells and thymic progenitors, were the source of high day-60 TCRbeta diversity in some patients. A year had passed since transplant, and T-cell counts and diversity by then came mostly from newly produced T cells.

This CDR3 has 13 amino acids. Germline CDR1 MNHNS, CDR2 SASEGT. V dropped 6 bases and J dropped 3 bases, with 11 bases sitting between them. The sample here was PBMCs, taken before TCRalphabeta/CD19-depleted stem cell transplant. The chain combines TRBV6-1 with TRBJ1-1, with D possibly matching TRBD1 (6 bases). This TCR was sampled from a girl aged 2 to 9 with Fanconi anemia, due to receive a stem cell transplant. CDR3 nucleotide sequence: TGTGCCAGCAGCATCAGGGGATACACTGAAGCTTTCTTT. Encoded protein: CASSIRGYTEAFF.